The sequence of this T cell receptor beta chain was determined in a study of T cells after yellow fever vaccination. Study-level results: Clones that expanded after primary vaccination mostly reappeared after the booster (96% CD4, 88% CD8).

TCRdb reprocessed the 5' RACE reads with MiXCR, giving one entry per CDR3 protein. Of approximately 550,000 distinct CDR3 sequences listed, 19% are singletons. About this clonotype itself: What it recognizes is unknown.

The germline CDR1 and CDR2 sequences are SGHTA and FQGNSA. Unmatched junction bases numbered 7, after V lost 4 bases and J lost 2 bases. The CDR3 runs to 15 residues. This TCR was recovered from a man aged 30 to 39 who received the YFV17D yellow fever vaccine. The sample consisted of PBMCs, taken 15 days after the yellow fever booster vaccination. This chain uses TRBV7-2 with TRBJ2-7; 8 nucleotides align to TRBD1. The CDR3 region has the DNA TGTGCCAGCAGCTCCAAGGGACAGGTCACCTACGAGCAGTACTTC. Translated: CASSSKGQVTYEQYF.